These 29 T cell receptor beta chains share one sample of origin, sequenced in a study. TCRdb re-derived calls from the 5' RACE reads in MiXCR, one entry per CDR3 protein. The top ten clones hold roughly 3.8% of a sample with around 10,000 distinct CDR3 sequences, 17% of them seen once. Tregs were sorted as CD4+CD25+CD127-/low cells. Source material: Tregs sorted from a lymph node. The receptors shown here come from a female donor with breast cancer.

This clonotype appeared many times. J is TRBJ2-7 and V is TRBV30; D might be TRBD1 (7 bases). Trimming took 2 bases from V and 7 from J, leaving 24 bases between them. This CDR3 is 16 amino acids long. The germline V gene encodes CDR1 GTSNPN and CDR2 SVGIG (reference sequence). For the CDR3, the DNA is TGTGCCTGGAGTCAAAGCCCGACAGGGCGAGGGGGGGAGCAGTACTTC. Its protein product is CAWSQSPTGRGGEQYF.

This clonotype has more than one count but fewer than ten. This may be a read error: a much more frequent sequence differs by one nucleotide. The J gene is TRBJ1-1, the V gene TRBV12-3 or TRBV12-4; no firm D call. V lost 6 bases, J lost 4 bases, and 15 bases lay in between. This CDR3 spans 14 amino acids. The CDR3 region has the DNA TGTGCCAGCAGCGAGGGCCCTTGTGGCACTGAAGCTTTCTTT. Protein product: CASSEGPCGTEAFF.

The rearrangement links TRBV20-1 to TRBJ2-3; D is undetermined. The V end lost 3 bases, the J end lost 2 bases, and 9 bases lay between the germline ends. This CDR3 has 13 amino acids. Germline CDR1 is DFQATT and CDR2 is SNEGSKA (reference sequence). The CDR3 bases are TGCAGTGCTAGGGGAATAGCCACAGATACGCAGTATTTT. Translation gives CSARGIATDTQYF.

This clonotype has a count of ten or more. This rearrangement joins TRBV24-1 to TRBJ2-3; 9 positions agree with TRBD2. With V trimmed by 8 bases and J by 2 bases, 10 bases remained unmatched. The CDR3 is 16 amino acids. Germline assignment: CDR1 KGHDR and CDR2 SFDVKD. CDR3 in DNA: TGTGCCACCATTCCCCCTCTAGCGGGACACACAGATACGCAGTATTTT. Encoded protein: CATIPPLAGHTDTQYF.

Judged by abundance, this clonotype is medium-sized (0.01 to 0.1%). The chain couples TRBV12-3 or TRBV12-4 to TRBJ2-1; D remains ambiguous. The CDR3 is 11 amino acids. V was shortened by 4 bases and J by 6 bases, with 4 bases between the two germline ends. For the CDR3, the DNA is TGTGCCAGCAGTTCCACCAATGAGCAGTTCTTC. This gives the protein CASSSTNEQFF.

This clonotype appeared many times. This chain connects TRBV7-2 to TRBJ2-7; a weak D match, TRBD2 (5 bases). The length of the CDR3 is 14 residues. With 3 bases removed from V and 0 bases from J, the gap between germline ends came to 9 bases. Germline CDR1 and CDR2: SGHTA and FQGNSA. The CDR3 DNA follows: TGTGCCAGCAGCTTTCGAGCGGACTCCTACGAGCAGTACTTC. It specifies CASSFRADSYEQYF.

J is TRBJ2-1 and V is TRBV27, with D maybe TRBD2 (6 bases). Per germline, CDR1 MNHEY and CDR2 SMNVEV (reference sequence). This CDR3 is built from 21 residues. Trimming removed 1 base at V and 2 bases at J, with 27 bases between. The CDR3 loop is CASSLFGHIGRVGGPYNEQFF. The CDR3 region has the DNA TGTGCCAGCAGTTTATTTGGGCACATCGGACGGGTCGGGGGTCCCTACAATGAGCAGTTCTTC.

A word on this clonotype: This could be a read error, since a much larger clone is one nucleotide away. V usage is TRBV18 and J usage is TRBJ2-2, with D tentatively TRBD1 (5 bases). The CDR3 contains 15 residues. In germline, CDR1 is KGHSH, CDR2 LQKENI. The CDR3 reads CTSSPSRANTGELFF. The CDR3 DNA reads as TGTACCAGCTCACCATCCAGGGCGAACACCGGGGAGCTGTTTTTT.

This clonotype was found many times. This chain links TRBV28 with TRBJ2-7, with D perhaps matching TRBD2 (6 bases). The CDR3 runs to 13 residues. V lost 6 bases and J lost 7, with 16 bases in between. Germline V CDR1 and CDR2: MDHEN, SYDVKM. The CDR3 reads CASREGLWGEQYF. In DNA form, the CDR3 reads TGTGCCAGCAGGGAGGGGCTGTGGGGAGAGCAGTACTTC.

This clonotype was seen repeatedly, ten times or more. J is TRBJ2-3 and V is TRBV29-1, with no clear D. Trimming took off 4 bases at V and 2 bases at J, with 13 bases between the two ends. The CDR3 runs to 14 residues. CDR1 is SQVTM and CDR2 is ANQGSEA in the germline V gene. The CDR3 reads CSVAWSLNTDTQYF. The CDR3 DNA follows: TGCAGCGTTGCCTGGTCCCTTAACACAGATACGCAGTATTTT.

Judged by abundance, this clonotype is medium-sized. The chain couples TRBV7-9 to TRBJ2-7; D gene unclear. Germline CDR1 and CDR2: SEHNR and FQNEAQ (reference sequence). V gave up 2 bases and J gave up 5 bases, with 7 bases separating them. This CDR3 comprises 12 residues. CDR3 in amino acids: CASSLSGDEQYF. CDR3 sequence (DNA): TGTGCCAGCAGCTTATCTGGTGACGAGCAGTACTTC.

At least ten counts were recorded for this clonotype. The chain couples TRBV4-2 to TRBJ1-2; D not resolved. The V and J ends lost 0 bases and 4 bases respectively, with 6 bases between them. CDR1 is LGHNA, CDR2 YNFKEQ, per germline. The CDR3 extends over 13 amino acids. The CDR3 DNA sequence: TGTGCCAGCAGCCAAGATCCCGGCTATGGCTACACCTTC. Its protein product is CASSQDPGYGYTF.

This chain uses TRBV6-2 or TRBV6-3 with TRBJ1-1, with 8 nucleotides matching TRBD1. Germline CDR1 reads MNHEY; CDR2 reads SVGEGT. The CDR3 consists of 14 residues. J gave up 1 base and V 6 bases, and 4 bases lay outside the gene matches. The CDR3 is CASSLGTGNTEAFF. CDR3 coding DNA: TGTGCCAGCAGCCTTGGGACAGGGAACACTGAAGCTTTCTTT.

This clonotype was seen ten or more times. V is TRBV7-9 and J is TRBJ2-3; tentative D call: TRBD1 (5 bases). The CDR3 runs 15 residues. V was shortened by 5 bases and J by 0 bases, with 12 bases between the two germline ends. Germline assignment: CDR1 SEHNR and CDR2 FQNEAQ (reference sequence). CDR3 bases: TGTGCCAGCAGCCCCCGACAGCCTAGCACAGATACGCAGTATTTT. Translated: CASSPRQPSTDTQYF.

Points on this clonotype: A much larger clone sits a single nucleotide away, making a read error possible. The chain has TRBV12-3 or TRBV12-4 and TRBJ1-1, with a tentative D call TRBD1 (5 bases). The CDR3 runs to 15 residues. The CDR3 protein is CACSLGTDGGTEAFF. The CDR3 region has the DNA TGTGCCTGCAGTTTAGGGACGGACGGCGGCACTGAAGCTTTCTTT.

This clonotype is labeled medium-sized. The chain combines TRBV6-5 with TRBJ1-6; the D is unclear. The CDR3 is 16 residues long. Per the germline V gene, CDR1 is MNHEY and CDR2 is SVGAGI. The V end lost 4 bases, the J end lost 4 bases, and 14 bases lay between the germline ends. The CDR3 DNA reads as TGTGCCAGCAGTTCCTCCCCACAGATTTATAATTCACCCCTCCACTTT. Its translation: CASSSSPQIYNSPLHF.

This clonotype is medium-sized within its sample. The genes are TRBV28 and TRBJ1-4, with D unclear. Germline-derived CDR1 and CDR2 are MDHEN and SYDVKM. Trimming left V 6 bases short and J 6 bases short, with 17 bases between. The CDR3 has 15 amino acids. This CDR3 reads CASSLSGREDEKLFF. CDR3 DNA: TGTGCCAGCAGCCTCAGTGGGAGGGAGGATGAAAAACTGTTTTTT.

This clonotype is medium-sized in the sample. The chain has TRBV12-3 or TRBV12-4 and TRBJ2-1, with D possibly TRBD2 on 6 matching bases. This CDR3 has 12 residues. The V end was cut by 4 bases, the J end by 7 bases, with 8 bases between. The CDR3 bases are TGTGCCAGCAGTTCGGGACTGAATGAGCAGTTCTTC. Its translation is CASSSGLNEQFF.

Only a few counts were recorded for this clonotype. Since a much larger clone is just one base distant, this may be a read error. CDR3: CASRERRNNEQFF. DNA for the CDR3: TGTGCCAGCAGGGAGCGTAGAAACAATGAGCAGTTCTTC. V usage is TRBV6-5 and J usage is TRBJ2-1; D remains ambiguous. Trimming removed 6 bases from V and 5 bases from J, with 11 bases in between. Germline V gives CDR1 MNHEY, CDR2 SVGAGI. The CDR3 runs to 13 residues.

This clonotype was detected a few times. The chain combines TRBV25-1 with TRBJ2-5; 7 bases are a match to TRBD2. J was trimmed by 3 bases and V by 10 bases; bases with no gene match: 11. The germline V gene has CDR1 MGHDK and CDR2 SYGVNS. CDR3 length: 14 amino acids. The CDR3 region has the DNA TGTGCCACCGGGGATGGACTAGTTAAAGAGACCCAGTACTTC. Protein: CATGDGLVKETQYF.

The gene calls are TRBV12-3 or TRBV12-4 and TRBJ1-3; no clear D. V lost 5 bases and J 6 bases, leaving 14 bases between the germline ends. The CDR3 totals 14 residues. The CDR3 loop is CASSLWRGKNTIYF. Here the CDR3 DNA reads TGTGCCAGCAGTCTATGGCGGGGTAAAAACACCATATATTTT.

This clonotype is termed medium-sized (0.01 to 0.1%). This rearrangement joins TRBV7-2 to TRBJ2-5, with 12 positions matching TRBD2. The CDR3 spans 14 residues. J lost 7 bases, V lost 5 bases, and 5 bases had no gene match. Germline V gene sequence: CDR1 SGHTA, CDR2 FQGNSA. CDR3 sequence (DNA): TGTGCCAGCAGCCCGACGACTAGCGGGAGGACCCAGTACTTC. The encoded protein is CASSPTTSGRTQYF.

The rearrangement uses TRBV5-5 and TRBJ1-1; 7 nucleotides align to TRBD1. This CDR3 region has 16 residues. Germline loops: CDR1 SGHKS, CDR2 YYEKEE (reference sequence). The V and J ends lost 4 bases and 1 base, in that order; junction bases with no gene match: 10. The CDR3 DNA follows: TGTGCCAGCAGCCCTACCTGGACAGGACCGAACACTGAAGCTTTCTTT. Its protein product is CASSPTWTGPNTEAFF.

This chain connects TRBV6-5 to TRBJ1-1; no reliable D call. Germline V gene lookup returns CDR1 MNHEY and CDR2 SVGAGI. The CDR3 length is 15 residues. V was pared by 2 bases and J by 4 bases, with 14 bases between. The CDR3 spells CASSYVGHRSTEAFF. CDR3 coding DNA: TGTGCCAGCAGTTACGTGGGCCACCGAAGCACTGAAGCTTTCTTT.

This clonotype has ten or more counts. The rearrangement joins TRBV11-2 to TRBJ2-5; possibly TRBD1 for D (5 bases). CDR3 length: 13 residues. V lost 2 bases and J 4 bases, leaving 8 bases between the germline ends. The germline gives CDR1 SGHAT, CDR2 FQNNGV. The CDR3 DNA is TGTGCCAGCAGCTTATCAGGGCGAGAGACCCAGTACTTC. Residues: CASSLSGRETQYF.

By share, this clonotype ranks as medium-sized. The chain couples TRBV28 to TRBJ2-7; D is ambiguous. The CDR3 has 13 residues. Germline CDR1 reads MDHEN; CDR2 reads SYDVKM. V lost 7 bases to trimming and J lost 6 bases, with 16 bases between them. CDR3 protein: CASTRTTFGEQYF. The CDR3 DNA follows: TGTGCCAGCACCCGAACCACCTTCGGCGAGCAGTACTTC.

This clonotype rates as medium-sized. J is TRBJ2-3 and V is TRBV2, with a tentative D call TRBD2 (6 bases). Trimming took 7 bases from V and 0 from J, leaving 11 bases between them. This CDR3 comprises 14 residues. Germline CDR1 SNHLY, CDR2 FYNNEI. CDR3 nucleotides: TGTGCCAGCATCGCGGGACTTAGCACAGATACGCAGTATTTT. Encoded protein: CASIAGLSTDTQYF.

There are many counts of this clonotype. The rearrangement links TRBV19 to TRBJ1-1; D gene unclear. The CDR3 contains 14 residues. Looked up from germline, CDR1 is LNHDA and CDR2 is SQIVND (reference sequence). V lost 3 bases, J lost 0 bases, and 8 bases lay in between. The CDR3 nucleotides read TGTGCCAGTAGTATTCGGGTGATGAACACTGAAGCTTTCTTT. It codes for CASSIRVMNTEAFF. The full variable domain, with the rest looked up from reference TRBV19 and TRBJ1-1, is DGGITQSPKYLFRKEGQNVTLSCEQNLNHDAMYWYRQDPGQGLRLIYYSQIVNDFQKGDIAEGYSVSREKKESFPLTVTSAQKNPTAFYLCASSIRVMNTEAFFGQGTRLTVV.

This clonotype appeared a few times. A read error may be the cause here, since a much bigger clone is one base away. The chain is built from TRBV27 and TRBJ2-2; 11 bases agree with TRBD2. The CDR3 runs 16 residues. The germline CDR1 and CDR2 sequences are MNHEY and SMNVEV (reference sequence). The CDR3: CASIGTSGSNTGEPFF. DNA of the CDR3: TGTGCCAGCATAGGGACTAGCGGATCGAACACCGGGGAGCCGTTTTTT.